Listed here are 14 T cell receptor beta chains from one sample, sequenced in a study of T cell responses to AZD1222 COVID-19 vaccine. Repertoires were generated with immunoSEQ multiplex PCR, while TCRdb's copy carries only in-frame clones and drops some. In the table there are about 110,000 clones, about nine tenths of which are singletons. The source was peripheral blood, collected 28 days after the second AZD1222 dose. Receptor source: an adult who received the AZD1222 COVID-19 vaccine.

The chain recombines TRBV27 with TRBJ2-7; no definite D call. CDR3 length: 13 residues. V lost 5 bases and J 2 bases, leaving 10 bases between the germline ends. The germline CDR1 and CDR2 sequences are MNHEY and SMNVEV (reference sequence). The DNA for the CDR3 is TGTGCCAGCAGTGCCGCGGCCCCCTACGAGCAGTACTTC. As protein: CASSAAAPYEQYF.

CDR3 in DNA: TGTGCCAGCAGCTTATATGCAGCTAGCACAGATACGCAGTATTTT. As protein: CASSLYAASTDTQYF. The V gene is TRBV7-2, the J gene TRBJ2-3; D gene unclear. CDR1 and CDR2 (germline): SGHTA, FQGNSA. Trimming removed 2 bases from V and 0 bases from J, with 9 bases in between. The CDR3 is made up of 15 amino acids.

The chain joins TRBV3-1 (or the pseudogene TRBV3-2) to TRBJ2-7, with D possibly matching TRBD1 (5 bases). Deletions cut 0 bases from V and 4 bases from J, with 13 bases between. The length of the CDR3 is 15 residues. The germline gives CDR1 LGHDT, CDR2 YNNKEL (reference sequence). CDR3 residues: CASSQDSRTKYEQYF. The DNA for the CDR3 is TGTGCCAGCAGCCAAGATTCGCGGACAAAATACGAGCAGTACTTC.

This sequence joins TRBV28 and TRBJ2-1; a possible D gene is TRBD1 (7 bases). V shed 9 bases and J shed 7 bases, with 22 bases lying between them. Germline values: CDR1 MDHEN, CDR2 SYDVKM. The CDR3 covers 15 residues. CDR3 DNA sequence: TGTGCCAGTACGAAGGGTGGAGGGGGCATGAATGAGCAGTTCTTC. It yields the protein CASTKGGGGMNEQFF.

V gene TRBV20-1 combines with J gene TRBJ2-1, with D unresolved. Per the germline V gene, CDR1 is DFQATT and CDR2 is SNEGSKA (reference sequence). Trimming cost V 5 bases and J 4 bases, with 6 bases left between them. This CDR3 contains 11 residues. CDR3 bases: TGCAGTGCTCCCAGGTACAATGAGCAGTTCTTC. It translates to CSAPRYNEQFF.

The V call is TRBV5-4, the J call TRBJ2-2, with 8 positions matching TRBD2. The CDR3 covers 16 residues. V lost 4 bases, J lost 0 bases, and 5 bases stayed unmatched. Germline loops: CDR1 SGHNT, CDR2 YYREEE (reference sequence). CDR3 protein: CASSLRRGANTGELFF. CDR3 DNA: TGTGCCAGCAGCCTCCGGCGGGGGGCGAACACCGGGGAGCTGTTTTTT.

V is TRBV7-2 and J is TRBJ2-2, with no clear D. Germline CDR1 and CDR2: SGHTA and FQGNSA. The CDR3 is 12 amino acids. Trimming shortened V by 1 base and J by 15 bases, and 12 bases separated the two germline ends. The CDR3 sequence is CASSLVDGWVFF. The CDR3 DNA follows: TGTGCCAGCAGCTTAGTCGATGGTTGGGTGTTTTTT.

V usage is TRBV6-5 and J usage is TRBJ1-5; no definite D call. Trimming took off 0 bases at V and 6 bases at J, with 6 bases between the two ends. Germline CDR1 and CDR2: MNHEY and SVGAGI. The CDR3 sequence is 13 residues long. This chain's CDR3 is CASSYSTGQPQHF. In nucleotides, the CDR3 is TGTGCCAGCAGTTACTCGACGGGTCAGCCCCAGCATTTT.

This chain joins TRBV5-4 and TRBJ1-2; D is uncertain. This CDR3 contains 13 residues. CDR1 and CDR2 from the germline V gene are SGHNT and YYREEE (reference sequence). V was cut by 0 bases and J by 6 bases, with 9 bases left in between. CDR3 residues: CASSLAGYDGYTF. CDR3 coding DNA: TGTGCCAGCAGCTTGGCAGGATATGATGGCTACACCTTC.

The gene calls are TRBV28 and TRBJ2-2; no definite D call. The V gene's germline CDR1 is MDHEN and CDR2 SYDVKM. With 7 bases removed from V and 5 bases from J, the gap between germline ends came to 5 bases. This CDR3 spans 11 amino acids. For the CDR3, the DNA is TGTGCCAGCATAGGAACCGGGGAGCTGTTTTTT. This encodes CASIGTGELFF. The complete variable domain, with remaining parts taken from reference TRBV28 and TRBJ2-2, reads DVKVTQSSRYLVKRTGEKVFLECVQDMDHENMFWYRQDPGLGLRLIYFSYDVKMKEKGDIPEGYSVSREKKERFSLILESASTNQTSMYLCASIGTGELFFGEGSRLTVL.

The chain is built from TRBV4-3 and TRBJ2-1, with 10 bases fitting TRBD1. This CDR3 has 15 residues. Germline V gives CDR1 LGHNA, CDR2 YSLEER. Trimming took 1 base from V and 5 from J; bases not matched to a gene: 2. The CDR3 sequence: CASSQGGTGDNEQFF. CDR3 bases: TGCGCCAGCAGCCAAGGTGGGACAGGGGACAATGAGCAGTTCTTC.

The chain combines TRBV12-5 with TRBJ1-5; D possibly corresponds to TRBD1 (5 bases). Germline lookup yields CDR1 LGHNT and CDR2 FRNRAP. Trimming pared 1 base from V and 2 bases from J, leaving 9 bases between. This CDR3 has 15 residues. CDR3 coding DNA: TGTGCTAGTGGTTTGGGGGGCGACGGCAATCAGCCCCAGCATTTT. Translated, it gives CASGLGGDGNQPQHF.

The CDR3 nucleotides read TGTGCCAGCAGCCTCGACGGGGGTGGGGGCGAGACCCAGTACTTC. This translates into CASSLDGGGGETQYF. This rearrangement joins TRBV5-4 to TRBJ2-5; D may match TRBD1 or TRBD2 (6 bases each). Trimming pared 4 bases from V and 5 bases from J, leaving 18 bases between. Per the germline V gene, CDR1 is SGHNT and CDR2 is YYREEE (reference sequence). There are 15 residues in the CDR3. Full variable domain (missing parts from reference TRBV5-4 and TRBJ2-5): ETGVTQSPTHLIKTRGQQVTLRCSSQSGHNTVSWYQQALGQGPQFIFQYYREEENGRGNFPPRFSGLQFPNYSSELNVNALELDDSALYLCASSLDGGGGETQYFGPGTRLLVL.

The chain is built from TRBV24-1 and TRBJ2-2; D tentatively fits TRBD1 or TRBD2 (5 bases each). Germline CDR1 KGHDR, CDR2 SFDVKD. The CDR3 is made up of 16 amino acids. V was pared by 3 bases and J by 5 bases, with 15 bases between. CDR3 DNA: TGTGCCACCAGTGATGAAACCGGGACCGAAACCGGGGAGCTGTTTTTT. This codes for CATSDETGTETGELFF.